This TCR beta chain comes out of a study of identical twins. Study-wide results and caveats: Findings came from cross-sectional statistics, without long-term follow-up of donors.

Trimming removed 2 bases at V and 0 bases at J, with 11 bases between. The CDR3 covers 15 residues. The germline CDR1 and CDR2 sequences are GTSNPN and SVGIG (reference sequence). TCRdb passed the 5' RACE reads through MiXCR, listing each CDR3 protein once. Of 1,800,000 or so distinct CDR3 sequences listed, 32% are singletons. Points on this clonotype: The antigen remains undetermined.

The clonotype originates from a newborn girl in good health. V is TRBV30 and J is TRBJ2-4; unclear D gene. The sequenced sample was cord blood. As DNA, the CDR3 is TGTGCCTGGAGTATACACCTCTTAGCCAAAAACATTCAGTACTTC. This sequence encodes CAWSIHLLAKNIQYF.